This entry lists 6 T cell receptor beta chains sequenced from one sample in a study of response to subunit inactivated influenza vaccine. TCRdb re-analysed the RT-PCR reads in MiXCR, keeping a single row per CDR3 protein. The table records 150,000 to 200,000 distinct CDR3 sequences, approximately 12% of them present only once. These data are also associated with another study on T cells expressing NK-cell markers. That work states: Production of TCR beta cDNA relied on 5'RACE template switching with UMIs.

Material: CD8+ T cells sorted from PBMCs, obtained 12 days after vaccination. These receptors were obtained from a man aged 45 to 65 who received an inactivated influenza vaccine.

CDR3 in DNA: TGTGCCACATGGGGGCCATACAATGAGCAGTTCTTC. Amino acid sequence: CATWGPYNEQFF. The V call is TRBV28, the J call TRBJ2-1, with TRBD1 as a possible D gene (6 bases). Germline V gene data show CDR1 as MDHEN and CDR2 as SYDVKM. V was shortened by 10 bases and J by 4 bases, with 11 bases between the two germline ends. This CDR3 has 12 residues.

The V gene is TRBV6-5, the J gene TRBJ2-7; 7 bases agree with TRBD2. The CDR3 extends over 14 amino acids. V trimming: 4 bases; J trimming: 3 bases; junction bases outside the gene matches: 6. Germline CDR1 is MNHEY and CDR2 is SVGAGI. The CDR3 loop is CASSWGGSGYEQYF. CDR3 nucleotide sequence: TGTGCCAGCAGTTGGGGGGGTAGCGGCTACGAGCAGTACTTC.

This clonotype occurred a few times. The chain recombines TRBV6-1 with TRBJ1-3; D possibly corresponds to TRBD1 (5 bases). The V end was cut by 4 bases, the J end by 4 bases, with 14 bases between. The germline V gene has CDR1 MNHNS and CDR2 SASEGT. The CDR3 has 15 amino acids. The CDR3 region is CASSAYQTAGNTIYF. CDR3 DNA sequence: TGTGCCAGCAGTGCGTACCAGACAGCCGGAAACACCATATATTTT.

This chain uses TRBV20-1 with TRBJ2-1; weak D call: TRBD2 (5 bases). Per the germline V gene, CDR1 is DFQATT and CDR2 is SNEGSKA (reference sequence). Trimming pared 3 bases from V and 10 bases from J, leaving 13 bases between. The CDR3 has 12 amino acids. The CDR3: CSASLLAWEQFF. In DNA form, the CDR3 reads TGCAGTGCTAGTCTCCTAGCCTGGGAGCAGTTCTTC.

This clonotype was counted a few times. This chain joins TRBV6-2 or TRBV6-3 and TRBJ1-5; D gene ambiguous. Germline lookup yields CDR1 MNHEY and CDR2 SVGEGT. This CDR3 is built from 16 residues. Trimming shortened V by 0 bases and J by 0 bases, and 9 bases separated the two germline ends. The CDR3 region has the DNA TGTGCCAGCAGTTACTCGCAAGGGAATAGCAATCAGCCCCAGCATTTT. Protein product: CASSYSQGNSNQPQHF.

In this sample, this clonotype turned up a few times. This sequence joins TRBV28 and TRBJ1-4; tentative D call: TRBD1 (6 bases). The V gene lost 3 bases and the J gene lost 3 bases, with 11 bases spanning the gap. The CDR3 spans 15 residues. From germline, CDR1 is MDHEN and CDR2 SYDVKM. The DNA for the CDR3 is TGTGCCAGCAGTTTCGGGGGGGCCCCTAATGAAAAACTGTTTTTT. Its translation is CASSFGGAPNEKLFF.